This T cell receptor (beta chain) was documented in a study of blood T cell repertoires in COVID-19. About the research overall: Whether acute or convalescent, the COVID-19 samples came from the United States, Italy and Spain. The analysed material was cDNA or gDNA that came from T cells, B-cell-depleted T cells, or PBMCs.

Here immunoSEQ multiplex PCR was the method, and the copy in TCRdb shows in-frame clones only, minus some. The sample has over 13,000 clones; roughly 88% are singletons. Trimming cost V 0 bases and J 2 bases, with 10 bases left between them. The CDR3 is 14 amino acids. Germline CDR1 reads GTSNPN; CDR2 reads SVGIG (reference sequence). This TCR derives from a human donor in a cohort sampled during active COVID-19. The chain recombines TRBV30 with TRBJ2-5; no reliable D call. What was sequenced was peripheral blood. The CDR3 sequence is CAWSVTGWQETQYF. For the CDR3, the DNA is TGTGCCTGGAGTGTAACCGGGTGGCAAGAGACCCAGTACTTC. The complete variable domain, with remaining parts taken from reference TRBV30 and TRBJ2-5, reads SQTIHQWPATLVQPVGSPLSLECTVEGTSNPNLYWYRQAAGRGLQLLFYSVGIGQISSEVPQNLSASRPQDRQFILSSKKLLLSDSGFYLCAWSVTGWQETQYFGPGTRLLVL.